The clone carrying this T cell receptor (beta chain) came up a few times. Its target is not known. Expressed TCRB transcripts were sequenced because the isolated RNA had all been reverse transcribed beforehand. Profiled with immunoSEQ multiplex PCR; TCRdb holds only in-frame clones, not every one. Of about 230,000 clones listed, about 10% are singletons. The sample is drawn from a study of beta chain features in type 1 diabetes. This CDR3 has 15 amino acids. Trimming took 1 base from V and 2 from J, leaving 11 bases between them. Germline V gene lookup returns CDR1 SSHAT and CDR2 FNYEAQ (reference sequence). Study conclusions and caveats: TCRB CDR3s from Type 1 diabetes patients were moderately but significantly shorter in all four CD4+ subsets.

The V gene is TRBV7-7, the J gene TRBJ2-5, with D perhaps matching TRBD1 (5 bases). Sequencing was performed on naive CD4+ T cells from blood. This receptor was obtained from a woman between 18 and 30 years old in good health. The CDR3 nucleotides are TGTGCCAGCAGCTTAGGGTCAGGGCCGCAAGAGACCCAGTACTTC. Its translation: CASSLGSGPQETQYF.